This TCR beta chain originates from a study of control samples from healthy donors and cancer patients. The data were produced by immunoSEQ multiplex PCR, yet TCRdb's version contains in-frame clones alone and is incomplete. Counted here are around 120,000 clones, just over 90% occurring once; the ten biggest clones make up approximately 1.7%. CDR3 length equals 15 residues. V dropped 6 bases and J dropped 3; count of bases not matched to a gene: 9. Germline V gene sequence: CDR1 KGHSH, CDR2 LQKENI. Source material: PBMCs. The V call is TRBV18, the J call TRBJ2-7; TRBD1 matches 9 bases. The clonotype was recovered from a middle-aged man with head and neck cancer. Here the CDR3 reads CASSNQGQGNYEQYF. The CDR3 DNA follows: TGTGCCAGCTCGAACCAGGGACAGGGTAACTACGAGCAGTACTTC.